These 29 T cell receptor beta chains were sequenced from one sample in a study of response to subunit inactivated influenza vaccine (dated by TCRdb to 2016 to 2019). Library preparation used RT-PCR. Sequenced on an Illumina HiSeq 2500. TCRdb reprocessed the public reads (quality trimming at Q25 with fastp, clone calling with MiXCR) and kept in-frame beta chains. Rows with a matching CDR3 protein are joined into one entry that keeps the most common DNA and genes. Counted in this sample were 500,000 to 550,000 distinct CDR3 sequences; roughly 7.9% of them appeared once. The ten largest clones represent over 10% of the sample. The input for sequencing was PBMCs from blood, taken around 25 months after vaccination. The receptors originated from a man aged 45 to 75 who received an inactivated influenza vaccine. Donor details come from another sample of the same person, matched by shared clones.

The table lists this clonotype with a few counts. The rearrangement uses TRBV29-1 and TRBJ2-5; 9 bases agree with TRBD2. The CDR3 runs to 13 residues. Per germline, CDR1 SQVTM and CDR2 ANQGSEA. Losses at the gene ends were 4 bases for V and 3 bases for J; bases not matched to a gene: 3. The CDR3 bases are TGCAGCGTTGGTGGCGGGGGGGAAGAGACCCAGTACTTC. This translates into CSVGGGGEETQYF.

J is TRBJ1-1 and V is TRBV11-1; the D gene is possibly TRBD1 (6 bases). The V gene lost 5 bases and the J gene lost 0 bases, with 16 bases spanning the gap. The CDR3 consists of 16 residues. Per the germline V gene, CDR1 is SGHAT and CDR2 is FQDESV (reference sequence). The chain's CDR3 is CASSKSGTNLNTEAFF. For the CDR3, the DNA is TGTGCCAGCAGCAAATCCGGGACAAACTTGAACACTGAAGCTTTCTTT.

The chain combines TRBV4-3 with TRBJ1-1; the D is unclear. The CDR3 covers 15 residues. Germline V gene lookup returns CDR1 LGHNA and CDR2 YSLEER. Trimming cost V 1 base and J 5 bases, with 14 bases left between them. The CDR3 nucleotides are TGCGCCAGCAGCCAAGTTCAAGGGAAGGAGACTGAAGCTTTCTTT. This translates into CASSQVQGKETEAFF.

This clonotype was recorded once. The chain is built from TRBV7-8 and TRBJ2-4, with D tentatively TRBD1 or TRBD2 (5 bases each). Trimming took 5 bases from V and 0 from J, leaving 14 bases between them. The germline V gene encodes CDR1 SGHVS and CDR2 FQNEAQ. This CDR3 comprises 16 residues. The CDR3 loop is CASSPQVGVAKNIQYF. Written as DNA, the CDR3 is TGTGCCAGCAGCCCCCAGGTGGGGGTAGCCAAAAACATTCAGTACTTC.

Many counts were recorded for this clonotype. CDR3 DNA sequence: TGTGCCAGCAGTTTAGTTTCCGGGGAGCTGTTTTTT. Translation gives CASSLVSGELFF. The chain joins TRBV12-3 or TRBV12-4 to TRBJ2-2; D gene uncertain. The CDR3 is made up of 12 amino acids. V lost 1 base and J lost 6, with 3 bases in between.

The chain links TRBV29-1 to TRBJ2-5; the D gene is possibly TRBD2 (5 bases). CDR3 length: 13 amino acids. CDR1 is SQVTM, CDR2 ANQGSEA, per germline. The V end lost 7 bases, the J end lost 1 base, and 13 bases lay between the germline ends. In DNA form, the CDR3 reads TGCAGCGCCTCGGGGAGCCTCCAAGAGACCCAGTACTTC. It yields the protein CSASGSLQETQYF.

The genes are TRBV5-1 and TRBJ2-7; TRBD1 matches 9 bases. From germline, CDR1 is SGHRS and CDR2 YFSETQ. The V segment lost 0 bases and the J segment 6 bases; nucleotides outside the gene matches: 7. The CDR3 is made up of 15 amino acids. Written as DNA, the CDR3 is TGCGCCAGCAGCTTGGTCCCGGGACAGGGAAGCGAGCAGTACTTC. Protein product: CASSLVPGQGSEQYF.

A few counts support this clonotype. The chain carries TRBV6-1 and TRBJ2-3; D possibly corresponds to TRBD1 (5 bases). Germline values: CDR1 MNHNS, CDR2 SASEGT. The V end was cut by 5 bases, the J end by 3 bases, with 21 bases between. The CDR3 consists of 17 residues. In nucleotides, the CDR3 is TGTGCCAGCAGTCGCAGGGCCTCAGGGATTGGGACAGATACGCAGTATTTT. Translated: CASSRRASGIGTDTQYF.

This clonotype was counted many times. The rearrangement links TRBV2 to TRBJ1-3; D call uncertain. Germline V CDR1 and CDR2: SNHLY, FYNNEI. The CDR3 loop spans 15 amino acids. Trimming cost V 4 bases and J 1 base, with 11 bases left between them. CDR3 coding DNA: TGTGCCAGCAGTGTGGAGACACTTTCTGGAAACACCATATATTTT. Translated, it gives CASSVETLSGNTIYF. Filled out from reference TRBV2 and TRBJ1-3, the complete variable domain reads EPEVTQTPSHQVTQMGQEVILRCVPISNHLYFYWYRQILGQKVEFLVSFYNNEISEKSEIFDDQFSVERPDGSNFTLKIRSTKLEDSAMYFCASSVETLSGNTIYFGEGSWLTVV.

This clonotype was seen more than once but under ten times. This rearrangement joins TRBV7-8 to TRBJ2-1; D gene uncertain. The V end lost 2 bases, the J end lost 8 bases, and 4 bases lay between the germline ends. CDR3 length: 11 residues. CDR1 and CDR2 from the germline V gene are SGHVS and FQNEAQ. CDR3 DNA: TGTGCCAGCAGCTTATGGGATGAGCAGTTCTTC. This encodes CASSLWDEQFF.

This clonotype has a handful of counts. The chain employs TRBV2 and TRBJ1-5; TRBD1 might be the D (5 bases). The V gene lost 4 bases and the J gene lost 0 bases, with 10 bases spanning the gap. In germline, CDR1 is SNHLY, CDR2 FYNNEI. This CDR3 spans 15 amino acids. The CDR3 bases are TGTGCCAGCAGTGGGGGGACCTATAGCAATCAGCCCCAGCATTTT. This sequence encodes CASSGGTYSNQPQHF.

The chain's CDR3 is CSVWNRGAEQYF. The CDR3 nucleotides read TGCAGCGTTTGGAACAGGGGAGCCGAGCAGTACTTC. The chain links TRBV29-1 to TRBJ2-7; TRBD1 matches 7 bases. The germline gives CDR1 SQVTM, CDR2 ANQGSEA. V was clipped by 5 bases and J by 6 bases; unmatched bases: 7. The length of the CDR3 is 12 residues.

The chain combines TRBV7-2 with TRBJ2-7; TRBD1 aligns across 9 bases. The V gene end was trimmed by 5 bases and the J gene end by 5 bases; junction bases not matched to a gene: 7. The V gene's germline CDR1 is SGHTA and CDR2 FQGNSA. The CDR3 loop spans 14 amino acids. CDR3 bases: TGTGCCAGCAGCACGCGGCGGGACAGGGACGAGCAGTACTTC. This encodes CASSTRRDRDEQYF.

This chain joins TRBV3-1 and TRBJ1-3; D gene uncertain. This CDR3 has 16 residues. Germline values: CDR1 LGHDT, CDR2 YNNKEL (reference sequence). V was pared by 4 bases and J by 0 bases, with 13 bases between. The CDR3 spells CASSRPLLGSGNTIYF. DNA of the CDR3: TGTGCCAGCAGCCGCCCTCTTTTGGGCTCTGGAAACACCATATATTTT.

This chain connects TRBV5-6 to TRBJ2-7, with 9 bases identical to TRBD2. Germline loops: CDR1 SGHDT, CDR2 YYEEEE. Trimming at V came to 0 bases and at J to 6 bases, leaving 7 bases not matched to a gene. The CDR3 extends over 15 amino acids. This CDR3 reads CASSLVSSGIFEQYF. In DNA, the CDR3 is TGTGCCAGCAGCTTGGTGTCTAGCGGGATCTTCGAGCAGTACTTC.

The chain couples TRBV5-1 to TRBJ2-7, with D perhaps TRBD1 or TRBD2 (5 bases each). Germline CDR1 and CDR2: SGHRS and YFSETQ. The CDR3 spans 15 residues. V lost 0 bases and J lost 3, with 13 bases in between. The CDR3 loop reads CASSLASGGVYEQYF. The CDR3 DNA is TGCGCCAGCAGCTTGGCCTCTGGGGGAGTCTACGAGCAGTACTTC.

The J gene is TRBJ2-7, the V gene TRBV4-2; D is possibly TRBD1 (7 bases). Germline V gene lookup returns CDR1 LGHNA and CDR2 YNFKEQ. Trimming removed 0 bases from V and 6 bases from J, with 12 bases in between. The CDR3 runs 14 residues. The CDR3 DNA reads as TGTGCCAGCAGCCAAGATCCCCAGGGGGGCGAGCAGTACTTC. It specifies CASSQDPQGGEQYF.

CDR3 bases: TGTGCCAGCTCACCACCCAGTCGGGCGAACACCGGGGAGCTGTTTTTT. Translating it yields CASSPPSRANTGELFF. J is TRBJ2-2 and V is TRBV18; D is unclear. Germline values: CDR1 KGHSH, CDR2 LQKENI. The V end lost 0 bases, the J end lost 0 bases, and 8 bases lay between the germline ends. This CDR3 is built from 16 residues.

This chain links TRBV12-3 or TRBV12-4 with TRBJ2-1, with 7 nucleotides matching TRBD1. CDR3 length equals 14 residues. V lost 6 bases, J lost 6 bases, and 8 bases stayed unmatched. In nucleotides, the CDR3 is TGTGCCAGCAGCCCGACAGGGTCTGGCAATGAGCAGTTCTTC. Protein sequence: CASSPTGSGNEQFF.

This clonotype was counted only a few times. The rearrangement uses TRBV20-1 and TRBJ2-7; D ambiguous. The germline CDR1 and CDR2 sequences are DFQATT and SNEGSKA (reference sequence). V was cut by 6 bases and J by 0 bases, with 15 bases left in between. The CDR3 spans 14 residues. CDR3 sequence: CSAPMSRSSYEQYF. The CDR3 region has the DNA TGCAGTGCCCCGATGTCCCGGAGCTCCTACGAGCAGTACTTC.

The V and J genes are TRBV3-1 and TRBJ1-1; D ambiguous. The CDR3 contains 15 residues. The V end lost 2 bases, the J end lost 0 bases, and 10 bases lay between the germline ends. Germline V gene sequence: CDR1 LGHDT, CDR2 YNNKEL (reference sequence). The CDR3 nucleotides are TGTGCCAGCAGCCAAAGGCACAGCCTGAACACTGAAGCTTTCTTT. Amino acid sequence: CASSQRHSLNTEAFF.

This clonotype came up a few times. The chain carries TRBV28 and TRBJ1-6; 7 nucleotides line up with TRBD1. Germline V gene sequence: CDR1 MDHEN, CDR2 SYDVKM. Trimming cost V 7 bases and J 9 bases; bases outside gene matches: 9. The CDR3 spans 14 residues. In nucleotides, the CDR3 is TGTGCCAGCAAACCGGGACAGTTTAGTTCACCCCTCCACTTT. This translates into CASKPGQFSSPLHF. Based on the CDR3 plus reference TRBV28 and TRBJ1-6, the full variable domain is DVKVTQSSRYLVKRTGEKVFLECVQDMDHENMFWYRQDPGLGLRLIYFSYDVKMKEKGDIPEGYSVSREKKERFSLILESASTNQTSMYLCASKPGQFSSPLHFGNGTRLTVT.

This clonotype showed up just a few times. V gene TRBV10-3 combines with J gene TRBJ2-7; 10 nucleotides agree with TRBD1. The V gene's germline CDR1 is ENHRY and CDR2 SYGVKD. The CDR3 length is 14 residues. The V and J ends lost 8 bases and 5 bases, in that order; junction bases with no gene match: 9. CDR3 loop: CAIGYGTGENEQYF. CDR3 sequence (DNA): TGTGCCATCGGGTATGGGACAGGGGAAAACGAGCAGTACTTC.

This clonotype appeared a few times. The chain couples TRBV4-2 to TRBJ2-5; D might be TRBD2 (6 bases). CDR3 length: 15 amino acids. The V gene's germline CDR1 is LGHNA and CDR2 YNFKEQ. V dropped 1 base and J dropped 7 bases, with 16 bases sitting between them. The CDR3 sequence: CASSQATGAGGTQYF. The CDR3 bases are TGTGCCAGCAGCCAAGCGACGGGAGCCGGCGGGACCCAGTACTTC.

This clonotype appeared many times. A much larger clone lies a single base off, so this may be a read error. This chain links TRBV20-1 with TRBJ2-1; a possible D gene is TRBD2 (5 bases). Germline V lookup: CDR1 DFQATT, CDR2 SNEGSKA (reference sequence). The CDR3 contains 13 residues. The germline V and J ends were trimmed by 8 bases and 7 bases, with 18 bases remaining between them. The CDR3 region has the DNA TGCAGTCCCAGCCCGGAGGCCAGTAATGAGCAGTTCTTC. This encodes CSPSPEASNEQFF.

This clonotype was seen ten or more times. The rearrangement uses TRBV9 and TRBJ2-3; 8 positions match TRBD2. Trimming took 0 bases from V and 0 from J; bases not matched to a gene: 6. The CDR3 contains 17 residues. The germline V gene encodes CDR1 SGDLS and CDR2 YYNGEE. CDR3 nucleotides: TGTGCCAGCAGCGTAGGTCCAGCGGGAGCTAGCACAGATACGCAGTATTTT. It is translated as CASSVGPAGASTDTQYF.

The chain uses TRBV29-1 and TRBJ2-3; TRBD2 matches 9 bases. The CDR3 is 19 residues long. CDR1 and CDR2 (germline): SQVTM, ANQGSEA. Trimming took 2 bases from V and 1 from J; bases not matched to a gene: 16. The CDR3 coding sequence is TGCAGCGTTGAAAGACCCCGTGAAGCCCAGCGGGGGGGCACAGATACGCAGTATTTT. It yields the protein CSVERPREAQRGGTDTQYF.

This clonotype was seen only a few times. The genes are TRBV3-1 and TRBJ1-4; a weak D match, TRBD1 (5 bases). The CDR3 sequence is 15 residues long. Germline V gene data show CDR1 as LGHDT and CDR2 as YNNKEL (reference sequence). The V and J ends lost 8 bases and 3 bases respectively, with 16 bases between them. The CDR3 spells CASGDDSPANEKLFF. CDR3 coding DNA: TGTGCCAGCGGGGACGACAGCCCAGCTAATGAAAAACTGTTTTTT.

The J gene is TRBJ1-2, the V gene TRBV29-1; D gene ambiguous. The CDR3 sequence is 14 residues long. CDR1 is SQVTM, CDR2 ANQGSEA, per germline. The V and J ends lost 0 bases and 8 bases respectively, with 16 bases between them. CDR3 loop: CSVEDLAETGGYTF. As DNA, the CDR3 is TGCAGCGTTGAAGATCTGGCGGAGACTGGGGGCTACACCTTC. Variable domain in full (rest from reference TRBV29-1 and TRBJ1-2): SAVISQKPSRDICQRGTSLTIQCQVDSQVTMMFWYRQQPGQSLTLIATANQGSEATYESGFVIDKFPISRPNLTFSTLTVSNMSPEDSSIYLCSVEDLAETGGYTFGSGTRLTVV.